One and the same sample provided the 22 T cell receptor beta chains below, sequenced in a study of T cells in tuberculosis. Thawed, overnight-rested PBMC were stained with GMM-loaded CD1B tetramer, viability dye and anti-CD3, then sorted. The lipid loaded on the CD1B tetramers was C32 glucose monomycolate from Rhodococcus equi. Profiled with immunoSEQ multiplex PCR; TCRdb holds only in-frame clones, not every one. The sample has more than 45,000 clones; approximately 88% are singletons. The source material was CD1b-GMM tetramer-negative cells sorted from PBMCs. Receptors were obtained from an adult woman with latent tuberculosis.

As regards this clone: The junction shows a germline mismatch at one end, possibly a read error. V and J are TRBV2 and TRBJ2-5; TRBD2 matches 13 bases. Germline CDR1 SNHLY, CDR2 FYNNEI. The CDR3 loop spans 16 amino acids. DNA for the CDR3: TGTGCCAGCAGCGAAGACGGGAGACTAGCGGGAGGTGAGCAGTACTTC. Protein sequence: CASSEDGRLAGGEQYF.

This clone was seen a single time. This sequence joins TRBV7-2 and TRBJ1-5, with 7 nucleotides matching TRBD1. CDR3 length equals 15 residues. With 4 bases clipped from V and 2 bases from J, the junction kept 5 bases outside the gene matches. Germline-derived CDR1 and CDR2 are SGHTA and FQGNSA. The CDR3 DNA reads TGTGCCAGCAGCTATACAGGGGCCGGCAATCAGCCCCAGCATTTT. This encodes CASSYTGAGNQPQHF.

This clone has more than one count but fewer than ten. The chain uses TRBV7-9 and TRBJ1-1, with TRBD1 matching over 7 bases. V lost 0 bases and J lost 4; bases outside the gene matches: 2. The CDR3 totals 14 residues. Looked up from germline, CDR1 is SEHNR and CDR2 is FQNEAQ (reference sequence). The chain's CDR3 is CASSLAAGGTEAFF. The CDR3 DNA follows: TGTGCCAGCAGCTTAGCCGCAGGGGGCACTGAAGCTTTCTTT.

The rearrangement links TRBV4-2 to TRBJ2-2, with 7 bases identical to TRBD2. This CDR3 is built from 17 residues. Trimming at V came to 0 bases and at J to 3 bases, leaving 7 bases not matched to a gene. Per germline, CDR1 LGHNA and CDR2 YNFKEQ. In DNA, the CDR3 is TGTGCCAGCAGCCAAGATGGGGGGGGGATCGACACCGGGGAGCTGTTTTTT. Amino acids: CASSQDGGGIDTGELFF.

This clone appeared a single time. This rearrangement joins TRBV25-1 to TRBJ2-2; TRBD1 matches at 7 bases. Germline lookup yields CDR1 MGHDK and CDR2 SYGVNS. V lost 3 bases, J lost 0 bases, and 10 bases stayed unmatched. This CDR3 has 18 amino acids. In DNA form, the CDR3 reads TGTGCCAGCAGTGACCCTCCGGGACAGATGGCGAACACCGGGGAGCTGTTTTTT. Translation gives CASSDPPGQMANTGELFF.

CDR3 sequence (DNA): TGTGCCTGGGAGCCCCCTAGCGGGGTCCCCTCCTACAATGAGCAGTTCTTC. It specifies CAWEPPSGVPSYNEQFF. The V call is TRBV30, the J call TRBJ2-1; 9 bases match TRBD2. The CDR3 totals 17 residues. CDR1 is GTSNPN and CDR2 is SVGIG in the germline V gene (reference sequence). The trim removed 5 bases at V and 0 bases at J, leaving 11 bases unmatched. Variable domain in full (rest from reference TRBV30 and TRBJ2-1): SQTIHQWPATLVQPVGSPLSLECTVEGTSNPNLYWYRQAAGRGLQLLFYSVGIGQISSEVPQNLSASRPQDRQFILSSKKLLLSDSGFYLCAWEPPSGVPSYNEQFFGPGTRLTVL.

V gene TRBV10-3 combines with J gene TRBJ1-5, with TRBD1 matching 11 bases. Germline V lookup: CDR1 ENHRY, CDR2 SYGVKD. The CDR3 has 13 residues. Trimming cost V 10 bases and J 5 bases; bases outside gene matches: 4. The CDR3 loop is CATRGQGDQPQHF. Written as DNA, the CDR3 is TGTGCCACCAGGGGACAGGGGGATCAGCCCCAGCATTTT.

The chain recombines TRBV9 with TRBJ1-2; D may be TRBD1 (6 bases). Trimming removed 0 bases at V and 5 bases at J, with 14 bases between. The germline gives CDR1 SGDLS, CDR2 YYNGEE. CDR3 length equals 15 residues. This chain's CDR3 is CASSVDGGRGYGYTF. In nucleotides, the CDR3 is TGTGCCAGCAGCGTAGACGGGGGGCGAGGATATGGCTACACCTTC.

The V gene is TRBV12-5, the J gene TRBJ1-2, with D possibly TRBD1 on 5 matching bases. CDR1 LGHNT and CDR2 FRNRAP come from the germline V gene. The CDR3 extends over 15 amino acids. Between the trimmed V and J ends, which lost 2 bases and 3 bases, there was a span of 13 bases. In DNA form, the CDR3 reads TGTGCTAGTGGTTTGTCCCAGGGAGGGTACTATGGCTACACCTTC. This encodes CASGLSQGGYYGYTF.

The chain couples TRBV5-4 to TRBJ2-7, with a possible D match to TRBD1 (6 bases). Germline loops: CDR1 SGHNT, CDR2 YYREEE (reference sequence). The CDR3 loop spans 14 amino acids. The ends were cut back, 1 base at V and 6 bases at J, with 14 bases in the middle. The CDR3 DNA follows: TGTGCCAGCAGCTTGACCCAGGGGAAAGGCGAGCAGTACTTC. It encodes CASSLTQGKGEQYF.

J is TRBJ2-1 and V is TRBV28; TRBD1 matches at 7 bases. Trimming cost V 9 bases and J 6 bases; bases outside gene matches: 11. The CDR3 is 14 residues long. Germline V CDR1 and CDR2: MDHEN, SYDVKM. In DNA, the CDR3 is TGTGCCAGTATCCTCGACAGGGCGGCCAATGAGCAGTTCTTC. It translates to CASILDRAANEQFF.

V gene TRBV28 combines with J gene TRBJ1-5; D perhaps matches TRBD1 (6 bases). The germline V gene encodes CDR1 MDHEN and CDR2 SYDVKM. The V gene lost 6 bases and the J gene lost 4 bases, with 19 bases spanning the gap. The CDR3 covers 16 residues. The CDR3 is CASSPTGTKKNQPQHF. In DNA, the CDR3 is TGTGCCAGCAGCCCTACCGGGACAAAAAAGAATCAGCCCCAGCATTTT.

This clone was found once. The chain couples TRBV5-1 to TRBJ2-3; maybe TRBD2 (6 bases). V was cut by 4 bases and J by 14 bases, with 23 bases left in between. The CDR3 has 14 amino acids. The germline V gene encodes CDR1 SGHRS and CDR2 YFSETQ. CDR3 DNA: TGCGCCAGCAGCCTGATAGTAACCGGGACTCAGTGGTATTTT. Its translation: CASSLIVTGTQWYF.

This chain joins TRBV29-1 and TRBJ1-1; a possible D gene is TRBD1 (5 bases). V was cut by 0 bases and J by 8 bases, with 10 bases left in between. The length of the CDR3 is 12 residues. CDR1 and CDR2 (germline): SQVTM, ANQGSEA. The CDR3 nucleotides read TGCAGCGTTGAAGACAGGGTGCTGGAAGCTTTCTTT. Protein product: CSVEDRVLEAFF.

The CDR3 DNA is TGTGCCAGCAGCAATCTAGCTGAGTCCTACAATGAGCAGTTCTTC. The encoded protein is CASSNLAESYNEQFF. The chain links TRBV6-5 to TRBJ2-1; weak D call: TRBD2 (5 bases). CDR1 MNHEY and CDR2 SVGAGI come from the germline V gene. Trimming left V 6 bases short and J 1 base short, with 13 bases between. The CDR3 consists of 15 residues.

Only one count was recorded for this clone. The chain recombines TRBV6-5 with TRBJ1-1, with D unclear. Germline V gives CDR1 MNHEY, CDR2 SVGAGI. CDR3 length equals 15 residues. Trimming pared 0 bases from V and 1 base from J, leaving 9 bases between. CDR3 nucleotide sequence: TGTGCCAGCAGTTACTCGCGCGCGGGGAACACTGAAGCTTTCTTT. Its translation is CASSYSRAGNTEAFF.

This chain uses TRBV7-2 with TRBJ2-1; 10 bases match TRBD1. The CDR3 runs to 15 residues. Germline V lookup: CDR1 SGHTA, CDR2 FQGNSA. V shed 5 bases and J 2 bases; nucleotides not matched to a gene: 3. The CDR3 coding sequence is TGTGCCAGCAGCACGGACAGGGGGGCCTACAATGAGCAGTTCTTC. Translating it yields CASSTDRGAYNEQFF. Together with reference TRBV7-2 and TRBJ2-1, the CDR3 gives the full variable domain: GAGVSQSPSNKVTEKGKDVELRCDPISGHTALYWYRQSLGQGLEFLIYFQGNSAPDKSGLPSDRFSAERTGGSVSTLTIQRTQQEDSAVYLCASSTDRGAYNEQFFGPGTRLTVL.

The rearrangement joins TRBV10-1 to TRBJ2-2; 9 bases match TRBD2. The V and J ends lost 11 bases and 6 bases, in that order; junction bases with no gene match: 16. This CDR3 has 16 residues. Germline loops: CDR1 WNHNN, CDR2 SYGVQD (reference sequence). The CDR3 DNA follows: TGCGCCTTCTCAGTGGTAGCGGGAGATTGGGCCGGGGAGCTGTTTTTT. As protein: CAFSVVAGDWAGELFF.

CDR3 bases: TGTGCCAGCAGCTTAGCCGGGACAACAGATCTGGAGCAGTACTTC. This translates into CASSLAGTTDLEQYF. V gene TRBV7-2 combines with J gene TRBJ2-7, with D possibly being TRBD1 (6 bases). This CDR3 contains 15 residues. Per the germline V gene, CDR1 is SGHTA and CDR2 is FQGNSA. Trimming pared 0 bases from V and 7 bases from J, leaving 16 bases between. Using reference TRBV7-2 and TRBJ2-7 for the parts outside the CDR3, the full variable domain is GAGVSQSPSNKVTEKGKDVELRCDPISGHTALYWYRQSLGQGLEFLIYFQGNSAPDKSGLPSDRFSAERTGGSVSTLTIQRTQQEDSAVYLCASSLAGTTDLEQYFGPGTRLTVT.

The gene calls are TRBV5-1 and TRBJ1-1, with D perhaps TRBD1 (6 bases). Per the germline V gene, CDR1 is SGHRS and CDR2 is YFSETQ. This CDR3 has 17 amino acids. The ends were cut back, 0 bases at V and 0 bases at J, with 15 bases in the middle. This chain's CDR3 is CASSLGNRALLNTEAFF. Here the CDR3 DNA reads TGCGCCAGCAGCTTGGGTAACAGGGCCCTCCTGAACACTGAAGCTTTCTTT. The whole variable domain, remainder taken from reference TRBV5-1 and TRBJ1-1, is KAGVTQTPRYLIKTRGQQVTLSCSPISGHRSVSWYQQTPGQGLQFLFEYFSETQRNKGNFPGRFSGRQFSNSRSEMNVSTLELGDSALYLCASSLGNRALLNTEAFFGQGTRLTVV.

The CDR3 DNA sequence: TGTGCCAGCAGCTTAGTCTCTAGCGGGGGGGGCCCTACCTACGAGCAGTACTTC. Amino acids: CASSLVSSGGGPTYEQYF. The chain couples TRBV7-2 to TRBJ2-7; 12 bases agree with TRBD2. The CDR3 spans 18 residues. CDR1 is SGHTA, CDR2 FQGNSA, per germline. The trim removed 1 base at V and 2 bases at J, leaving 9 bases unmatched.

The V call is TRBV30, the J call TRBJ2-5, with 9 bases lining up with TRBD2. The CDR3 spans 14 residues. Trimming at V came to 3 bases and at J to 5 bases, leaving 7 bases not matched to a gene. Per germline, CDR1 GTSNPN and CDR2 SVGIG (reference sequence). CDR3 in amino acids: CAWRIAGGRETQYF. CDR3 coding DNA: TGTGCCTGGAGGATTGCGGGAGGGAGGGAGACCCAGTACTTC. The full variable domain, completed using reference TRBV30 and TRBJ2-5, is SQTIHQWPATLVQPVGSPLSLECTVEGTSNPNLYWYRQAAGRGLQLLFYSVGIGQISSEVPQNLSASRPQDRQFILSSKKLLLSDSGFYLCAWRIAGGRETQYFGPGTRLLVL.